This T cell receptor (beta chain) was captured by sequencing in a study of shared clonotypes between healthy human individuals. A remark on this clone: Its antigen is unidentified.

Those who donated, Caucasian adults without exception, all lived in Nashville, Tennessee. Deep-level running was used for the assay. Libraries were prepared by immunoSEQ multiplex PCR; TCRdb keeps only in-frame clonotypes and omits some of them. Here the sample spans around 990,000 clones, 70% to 80% being singletons. Study results and limitations: Non-shared clonotypes had lower generation probabilities than those shared by all four donors. Naive subsets generally had larger estimated richness than memory subsets.

Germline lookup yields CDR1 KGHSH and CDR2 LQKENI. The CDR3 sequence is 14 residues long. With V trimmed by 3 bases and J by 5 bases, 5 bases remained unmatched. Sample: memory CD4+ T cells from PBMCs. Subset noted: CD45RA-negative fraction. The rearrangement joins TRBV18 to TRBJ1-1; 8 bases map to TRBD1. This receptor was identified in a man younger than 30 in good health. Some clones in this sample may be carry-over from other donors' samples. CDR3 in amino acids: CASSPRGLGTEAFF. As DNA, the CDR3 is TGTGCCAGCTCACCCAGGGGGCTTGGGACTGAAGCTTTCTTT.